This is a list of T cell receptor beta chains from one sample in a study of human T cells and chemical hapten exposure. From the RACE reads, TCRdb called clonotypes with MiXCR, one entry per CDR3 protein. In the table there are fewer than 150,000 distinct CDR3 sequences, about 12% of which are singletons. The specimen was whole blood, collected in connection with sensitization to the hapten diphenylcyclopropenone (DPC). These receptors all come from a woman aged 50 to 60 with alopecia areata. Some clones in this sample may be carry-over from other donors' samples. Each CDR3 is given with its conserved first and last residue. The D gene is left open where the match is weak. The size of a clone is reported for some rows only, either as once, few or many, or as a class for expanded clones.

>TRBV20-1|TRBJ1-5|-|-
TGCAGTGCTAGTGACGCGGGAGCTAGCAATCAGCCCCAGCATTTT
CSASDAGASNQPQHF
>TRBV24-1|TRBJ2-1|TRBD2|many
TGTGCCACCAGTGACCCCTCCAGCGGGAGGGCCGTTCGCAATGAGCAGTTCTTC
CATSDPSSGRAVRNEQFF
>TRBV9|TRBJ2-7|-|few
TGTGCCAGCAGCCCTACTAGCCGGGCCCCTTACGAGCAGTACTTC
CASSPTSRAPYEQYF
>TRBV5-4|TRBJ1-3|-|-
TGTGCCAGCAGCTCTTCCCCCACGGGGGGTGGAAACACCATATATTTT
CASSSSPTGGGNTIYF
>TRBV29-1|TRBJ2-4|-|-
TGCAGCGTTGGTGAGGGTGGAGCCAAAAACATTCGGTACTTC
CSVGEGGAKNIRYF
>TRBV19|TRBJ2-3|TRBD2|many
TGTGCCAGTAGAGCCCGGGGGACTAGCGGTAGCACAGATACGCAGTATTTT
CASRARGTSGSTDTQYF
>TRBV20-1|TRBJ2-1|-|many
TGCAGTGCCACTAGTCGCCAGAATTGGGGCAATGAGCAGTTCTTC
CSATSRQNWGNEQFF
>TRBV20-1|TRBJ2-7|TRBD2|-
TGCAGTGCTAGAGTCTGGGCTAGCGGGATCTACGAGCAGTACTTC
CSARVWASGIYEQYF
>TRBV7-9|TRBJ2-3|TRBD2|few
TGTGCCAGCAGGGACACCTGGACTAGCGGGAGCTTAGATACGCAGTATTTT
CASRDTWTSGSLDTQYF
>TRBV19|TRBJ1-4|-|many
TGTGCCAGTACCCCCGGGCCGGCGGGAGCACTGTTTTTT
CASTPGPAGALFF
>TRBV6-2/TRBV6-3|TRBJ1-4|-|few
TGTGCCAGCAGTTACTCGACGCCCGCTGCAACTAATGAAAAACTGTTTTTT
CASSYSTPAATNEKLFF
>TRBV20-1|TRBJ1-6|TRBD1|-
TGCAGTGCCGCAGGGGGGAATTCACCCCTCCACTTT
CSAAGGNSPLHF
>TRBV30|TRBJ2-7|-|few
TGTGCCTGGAGTAGTCTCTCCTACGAGCAGTACTTC
CAWSSLSYEQYF
>TRBV29-1|TRBJ2-5|TRBD2|many
TGCAGCGCTGGACTAGCGGGAGGGCAAGAGACCCAGTACTTC
CSAGLAGGQETQYF
>TRBV20-1|TRBJ2-3|TRBD2|many
TGCAGTGCCCCCTCCCCCAAGCGGGAGCCCGATACGCAGTATTTT
CSAPSPKREPDTQYF
>TRBV29-1|TRBJ2-3|-|few
TGCAGCGTCCCCGGTTCAAACACAGATACGCAGTATTTT
CSVPGSNTDTQYF
>TRBV12-3/TRBV12-4|TRBJ2-1|TRBD2|few
TGTGCCAGCGGGAACCTTATCGGACTAGCGGACAATGAGCAGTTCTTC
CASGNLIGLADNEQFF
>TRBV20-1|TRBJ2-1|TRBD2|-
TGCAGTGCTAGATTCACTAGCGGGAGCTACAATGAGCAGTTCTTC
CSARFTSGSYNEQFF
>TRBV5-1|TRBJ1-3|TRBD1|-
TGCGCCAGCAGCTTGGCTGGACAGGGGCTTGACTCTGGAAACACCATATATTTT
CASSLAGQGLDSGNTIYF
>TRBV6-5|TRBJ2-2|-|-
TGTGCCAGCAGTTACTCGGCCGCCGGGGCCAACACCGGGGAGCTGTTTTTT
CASSYSAAGANTGELFF
>TRBV29-1|TRBJ1-1|-|-
TGCAGCGCGACGGGAAACACTGAAGCTTTCTTT
CSATGNTEAFF
>TRBV20-1|TRBJ1-5|-|-
TGCAGTGCGGAACTCGGCGCGCGGGGCAATCAGCCCCAGCATTTT
CSAELGARGNQPQHF
>TRBV20-1|TRBJ2-3|-|-
TGCAGTGCTAGAAAGGGGGGGGCCTCCATCACAGATACGCAGTATTTT
CSARKGGASITDTQYF
>TRBV13|TRBJ1-2|-|many
TGTGCCAGCAGCCTCTACTCAGGCCCATGGGGCTACACCTTC
CASSLYSGPWGYTF
>TRBV25-1|TRBJ2-1|TRBD1|-
TGTGCCAGCAGGCGCAGGGGGCAGTCAGTGGATGAGCAGTTCTTC
CASRRRGQSVDEQFF
>TRBV28|TRBJ2-4|-|few
TGTGCCAGCAGTTTATTCTCCCTTCGGAGTTCCAAAAACATTCAGTACTTC
CASSLFSLRSSKNIQYF
>TRBV7-2|TRBJ2-4|-|-
TGTGCCAGCAGCTTCGGGCCCTCCGGAAACATTCAGTACTTC
CASSFGPSGNIQYF
>TRBV29-1|TRBJ2-5|-|few
TGCAGCGTTGTGGGGGCCGGGACCCAGTACTTC
CSVVGAGTQYF
>TRBV27|TRBJ1-3|-|-
TGTGCCAGCAGTTTCGGAAACACCATATATTTT
CASSFGNTIYF
>TRBV5-1|TRBJ2-1|-|-
TGCGCCAGCAGCGTAGCTGGGGTTTCATACAATGAGCAGTTCTTC
CASSVAGVSYNEQFF
>TRBV23-1|TRBJ2-3|-|many
TGCGCCAGCAGTCCGAGTGCACAGTCTCAGGATACGCAGTATTTT
CASSPSAQSQDTQYF
>TRBV24-1|TRBJ2-5|-|-
TGTGCCACCAGTGATCGGGAGACCCAGTACTTC
CATSDRETQYF
>TRBV5-1|TRBJ2-3|-|-
TGCGCCAGCAGCGAGACAGATACGCAGTATTTT
CASSETDTQYF
>TRBV5-6|TRBJ1-1|TRBD1|-
TGTGCCAGCAGCTTGTTTCGAGGGAGGGGGCCCACTGAAGCTTTCTTT
CASSLFRGRGPTEAFF
>TRBV6-5|TRBJ1-1|-|many
TGTGCCAGCAGTTCACGGTGGGGGAACACTGAAGCTTTCTTT
CASSSRWGNTEAFF
>TRBV28|TRBJ2-7|TRBD1|-
TGTGCCAGCAGTCCTCCGGGACAGGGCATCTCCTACGAGCAGTACTTC
CASSPPGQGISYEQYF
>TRBV11-3|TRBJ2-2|-|few
TGTGCCAGCAGCTACACCACCGGGGAGCTGTTTTTT
CASSYTTGELFF
>TRBV29-1|TRBJ2-1|-|few
TGCAGCGTTGGGTCCTGGACCTCCTCCTACAATGAGCAGTTCTTC
CSVGSWTSSYNEQFF
>TRBV6-5|TRBJ2-7|TRBD1|many
TGTGCCAGCACTCAAGGTGAGGGGGCAGGCCTCTACGAGCAGTACTTC
CASTQGEGAGLYEQYF
>TRBV6-2/TRBV6-3|TRBJ2-5|TRBD2|-
TGTGCCAGTTTGGGTCAACTAGCGGAGGACCAACAAGAGACCCAGTACTTC
CASLGQLAEDQQETQYF
>TRBV6-2/TRBV6-3|TRBJ2-4|-|-
TGTGCCACCGCCCTGGGGTCGGGCATTCAGTACTTC
CATALGSGIQYF
>TRBV12-3/TRBV12-4|TRBJ1-3|-|many
TGTGCCAGCAGTTCCCGACAGCTCTCTGGAAACACCATATATTTT
CASSSRQLSGNTIYF
>TRBV10-2|TRBJ1-5|-|-
TGCGCCAGCAGTGAGTTAAGTCAGCCCCAGCATTTT
CASSELSQPQHF
>TRBV30|TRBJ2-5|-|-
TGTGCCTGGAGTACCCTCAGGGGGGGGGAGACCCAGTACTTC
CAWSTLRGGETQYF
>TRBV12-3/TRBV12-4|TRBJ2-7|TRBD1|-
TGTGCCAGCGGCCTGACAGGGAGCTACGAGCAGTACTTC
CASGLTGSYEQYF
>TRBV11-3|TRBJ2-1|-|few
TGTGCCAGCAGCTTACCGCGGAACCAAAACCGGGGGTCCTACAATGAGCAGTTCTTC
CASSLPRNQNRGSYNEQFF
>TRBV3-1|TRBJ2-1|TRBD1|-
TGTGCCAGCAGGCAAACAGGGGTTGGGAATGAGCAGTTCTTC
CASRQTGVGNEQFF
>TRBV5-4|TRBJ2-5|-|-
TGTGCCAGCAGCTTGTTCGGGGGCGAGACCCAGTACTTC
CASSLFGGETQYF
>TRBV25-1|TRBJ2-1|TRBD2|-
TGTGCCAGCAGGGGGGCCGGGGGACTAGCGGGACTCAAGCAGTTCTTC
CASRGAGGLAGLKQFF
>TRBV7-3|TRBJ2-5|TRBD1|few
TGTGCCAGCAGCATCGCAGGGGGCGGGGAGACCCAGTACTTC
CASSIAGGGETQYF
>TRBV4-2|TRBJ2-4|TRBD2|few
TGTGCCAGCAGCCCCCGGGGGGCTAGCGGGAGAGGGGACATTCAGTACTTC
CASSPRGASGRGDIQYF
>TRBV28|TRBJ2-7|TRBD2|-
TGTGCCAGCAGGAAACGGGGGGAACGCGAGCAGTACTTC
CASRKRGEREQYF
>TRBV7-6|TRBJ2-3|-|many
TGTGCCAGCAGCTTGACTCTGCGCACAGATACGCAGTATTTT
CASSLTLRTDTQYF
>TRBV4-1|TRBJ2-7|-|many
TGCGCCAGCAGCCAAGACCCCTCCCCCCGGGACTTTACCTACGAGCAGTACTTC
CASSQDPSPRDFTYEQYF
>TRBV7-9|TRBJ1-2|-|-
TGTGCCAGCAGCTTAGTCGATGGCAGGGGCGCCCATGGCTACACCTTC
CASSLVDGRGAHGYTF
>TRBV7-2|TRBJ1-5|-|many
TGTGCCAGCAGCTTAGACCCAGGGCAGAATCAGCCCCAGCATTTT
CASSLDPGQNQPQHF
>TRBV7-3|TRBJ2-5|TRBD2|-
TGTGCCAGCAGCCCTAGCGGGAGTGGTAAAGAGACCCAGTACTTC
CASSPSGSGKETQYF
>TRBV18|TRBJ1-1|TRBD1|-
TGTGCCAGCTCACCACTCCCCGGGACAGGGTACGATTTGACTGAAGCTTTCTTT
CASSPLPGTGYDLTEAFF
>TRBV7-2|TRBJ1-4|-|few
TGTGCCAGCAGCCTGCGTAGGGGGTCTTATTCAACTAATGAAAAACTGTTTTTT
CASSLRRGSYSTNEKLFF
>TRBV27|TRBJ1-1|-|-
TGTGCCAGCAGCCGTGTAGGAATCACTGAAGCTTTCTTT
CASSRVGITEAFF